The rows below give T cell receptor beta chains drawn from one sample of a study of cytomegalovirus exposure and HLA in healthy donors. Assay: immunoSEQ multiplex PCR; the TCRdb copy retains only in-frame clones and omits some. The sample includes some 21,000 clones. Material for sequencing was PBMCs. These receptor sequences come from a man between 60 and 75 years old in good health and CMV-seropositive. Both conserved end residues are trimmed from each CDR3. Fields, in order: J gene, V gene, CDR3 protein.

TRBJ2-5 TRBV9 ASTSSAGGETQY
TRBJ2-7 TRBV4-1 ASSQSQRLIAYEQY
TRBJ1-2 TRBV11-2 ASSLGASPWGYT
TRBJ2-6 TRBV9 ASSGTRRGANVLT
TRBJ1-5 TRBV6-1 ASSERRSGEYSNQPQH
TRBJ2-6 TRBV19 ASSREQGFGPNVLT
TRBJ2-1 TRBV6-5 ASTWGVAYNEQF
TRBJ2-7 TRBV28 ASRPGQTYEQY
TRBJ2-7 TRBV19 ASTSGGRDGAYEQY
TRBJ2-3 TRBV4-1 ASSQDWSGDTQY
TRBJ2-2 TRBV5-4 ASSSQAGANTGELF
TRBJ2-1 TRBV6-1 ASLLRLAGNNEQF
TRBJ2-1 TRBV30 AWKIRASDNEQF
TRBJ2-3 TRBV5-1 ASSSSGSTDTQY
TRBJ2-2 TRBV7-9 ASRISGTAGELF
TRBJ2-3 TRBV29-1 SVDRGTDTQY
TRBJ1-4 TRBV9 ASSVEDRGNEKLF
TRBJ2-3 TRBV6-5 ASPGGEGTDTQY
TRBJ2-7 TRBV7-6 ASSQRGGSYEQY
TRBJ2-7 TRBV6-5 ASRSVGRSYEQY
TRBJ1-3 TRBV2 ASKVQGPAGNTIY
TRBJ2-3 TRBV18 ASSPTGAGTDTQY